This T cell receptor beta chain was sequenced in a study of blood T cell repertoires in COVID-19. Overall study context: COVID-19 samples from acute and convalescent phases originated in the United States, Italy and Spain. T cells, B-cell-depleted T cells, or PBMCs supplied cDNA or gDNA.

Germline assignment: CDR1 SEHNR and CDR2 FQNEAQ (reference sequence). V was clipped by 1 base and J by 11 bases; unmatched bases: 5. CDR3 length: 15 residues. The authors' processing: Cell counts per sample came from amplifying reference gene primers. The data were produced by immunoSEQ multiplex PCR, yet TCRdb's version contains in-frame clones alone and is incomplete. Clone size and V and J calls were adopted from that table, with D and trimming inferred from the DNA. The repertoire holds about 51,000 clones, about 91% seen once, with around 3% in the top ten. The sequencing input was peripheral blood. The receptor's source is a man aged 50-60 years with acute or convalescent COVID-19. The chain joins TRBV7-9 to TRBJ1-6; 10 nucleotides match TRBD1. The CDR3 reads CASSLGGTGVTPLHF. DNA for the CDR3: TGTGCCAGCAGCTTAGGTGGGACAGGGGTAACACCCCTCCACTTT.